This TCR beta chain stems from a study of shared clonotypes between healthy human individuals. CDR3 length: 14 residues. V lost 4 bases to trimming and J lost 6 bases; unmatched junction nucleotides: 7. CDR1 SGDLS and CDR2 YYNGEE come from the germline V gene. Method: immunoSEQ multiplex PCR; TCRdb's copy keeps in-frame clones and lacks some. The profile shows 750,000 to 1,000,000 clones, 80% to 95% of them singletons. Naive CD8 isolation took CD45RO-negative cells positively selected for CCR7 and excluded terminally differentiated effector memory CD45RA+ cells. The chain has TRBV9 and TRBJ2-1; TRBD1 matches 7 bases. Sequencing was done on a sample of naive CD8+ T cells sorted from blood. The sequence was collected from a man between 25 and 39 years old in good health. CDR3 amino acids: CASSNPDRANEQFF. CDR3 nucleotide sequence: TGTGCCAGCAGCAATCCCGACAGGGCCAATGAGCAGTTCTTC.